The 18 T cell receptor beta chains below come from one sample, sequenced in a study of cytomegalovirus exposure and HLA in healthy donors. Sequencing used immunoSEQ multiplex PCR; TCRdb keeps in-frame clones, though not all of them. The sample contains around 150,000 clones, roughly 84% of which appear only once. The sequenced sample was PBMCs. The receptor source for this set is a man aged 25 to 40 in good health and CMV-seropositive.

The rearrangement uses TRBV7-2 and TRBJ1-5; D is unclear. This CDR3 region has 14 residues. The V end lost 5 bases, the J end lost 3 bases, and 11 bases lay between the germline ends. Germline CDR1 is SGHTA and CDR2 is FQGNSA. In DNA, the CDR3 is TGTGCCAGCAGCATCAACCGGGACAATCAGCCCCAGCATTTT. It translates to CASSINRDNQPQHF.

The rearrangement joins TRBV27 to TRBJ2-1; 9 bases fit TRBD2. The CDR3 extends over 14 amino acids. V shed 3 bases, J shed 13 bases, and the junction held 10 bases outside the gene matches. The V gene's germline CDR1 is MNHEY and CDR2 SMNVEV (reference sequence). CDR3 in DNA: TGTGCCAGCAGTTTGAATAGCGGGAGTTCCGGACAGTTCTTC. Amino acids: CASSLNSGSSGQFF.

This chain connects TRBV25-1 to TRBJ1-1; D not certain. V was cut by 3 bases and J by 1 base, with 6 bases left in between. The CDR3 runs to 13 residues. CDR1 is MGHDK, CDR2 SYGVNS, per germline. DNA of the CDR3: TGTGCCAGCAGTGATCGACAGAACACTGAAGCTTTCTTT. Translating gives CASSDRQNTEAFF.

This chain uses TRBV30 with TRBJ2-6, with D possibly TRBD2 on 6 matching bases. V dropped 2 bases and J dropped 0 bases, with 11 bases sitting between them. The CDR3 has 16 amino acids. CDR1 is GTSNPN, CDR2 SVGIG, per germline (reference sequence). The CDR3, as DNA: TGTGCCTGGAGTAGCCTAGCGATCTCTGGGGCCAACGTCCTGACTTTC. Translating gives CAWSSLAISGANVLTF.

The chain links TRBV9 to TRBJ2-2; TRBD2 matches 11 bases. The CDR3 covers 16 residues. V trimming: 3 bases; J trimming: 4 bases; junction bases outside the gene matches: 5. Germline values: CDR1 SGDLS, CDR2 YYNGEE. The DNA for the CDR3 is TGTGCCAGCAGCGAGACTAGCGGGGCAATCACCGGGGAGCTGTTTTTT. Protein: CASSETSGAITGELFF.

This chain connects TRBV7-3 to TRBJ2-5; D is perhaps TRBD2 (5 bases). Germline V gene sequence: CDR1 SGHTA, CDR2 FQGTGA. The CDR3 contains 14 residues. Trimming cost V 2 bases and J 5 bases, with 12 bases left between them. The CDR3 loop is CASSLGSRGETQYF. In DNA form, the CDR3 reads TGTGCCAGCAGCTTAGGGTCACGAGGGGAGACCCAGTACTTC.

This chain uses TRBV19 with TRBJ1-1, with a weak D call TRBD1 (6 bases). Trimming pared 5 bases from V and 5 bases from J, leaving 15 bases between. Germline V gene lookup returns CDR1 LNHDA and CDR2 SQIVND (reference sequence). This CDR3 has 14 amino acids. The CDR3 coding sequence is TGTGCCAGTAGTCCCCGAGGGGGGGGGACTGAAGCTTTCTTT. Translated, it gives CASSPRGGGTEAFF.

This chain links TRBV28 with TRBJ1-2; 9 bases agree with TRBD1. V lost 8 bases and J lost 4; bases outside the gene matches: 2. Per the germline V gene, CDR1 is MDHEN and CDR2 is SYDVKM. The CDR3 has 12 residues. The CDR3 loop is CASGQGTYGYTF. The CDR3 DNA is TGTGCCAGCGGACAGGGGACCTATGGCTACACCTTC.

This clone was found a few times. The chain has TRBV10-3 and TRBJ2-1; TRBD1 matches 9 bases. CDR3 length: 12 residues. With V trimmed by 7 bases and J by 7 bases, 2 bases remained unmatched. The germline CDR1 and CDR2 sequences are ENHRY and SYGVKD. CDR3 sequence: CAIKQGANEQFF. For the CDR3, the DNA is TGTGCCATCAAACAGGGGGCTAATGAGCAGTTCTTC.

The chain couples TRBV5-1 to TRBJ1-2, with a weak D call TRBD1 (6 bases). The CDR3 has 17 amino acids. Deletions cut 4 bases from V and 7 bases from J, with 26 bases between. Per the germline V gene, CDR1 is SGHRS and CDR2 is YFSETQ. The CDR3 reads CASSPGGRSGGLGGYTF. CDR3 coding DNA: TGCGCCAGCAGCCCTGGAGGGAGGTCCGGGGGGCTTGGTGGCTACACCTTC.

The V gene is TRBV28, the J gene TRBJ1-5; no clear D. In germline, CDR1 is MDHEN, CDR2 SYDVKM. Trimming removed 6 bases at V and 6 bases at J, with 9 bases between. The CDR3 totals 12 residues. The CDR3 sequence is CASRPTIQPQHF. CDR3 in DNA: TGTGCCAGCAGACCCACAATTCAGCCCCAGCATTTT.

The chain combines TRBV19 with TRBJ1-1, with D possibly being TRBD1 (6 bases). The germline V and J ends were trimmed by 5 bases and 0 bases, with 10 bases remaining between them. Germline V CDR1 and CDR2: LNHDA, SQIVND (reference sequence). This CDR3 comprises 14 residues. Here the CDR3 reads CASSRQALNTEAFF. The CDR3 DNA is TGTGCCAGTAGTCGACAGGCTCTGAACACTGAAGCTTTCTTT.

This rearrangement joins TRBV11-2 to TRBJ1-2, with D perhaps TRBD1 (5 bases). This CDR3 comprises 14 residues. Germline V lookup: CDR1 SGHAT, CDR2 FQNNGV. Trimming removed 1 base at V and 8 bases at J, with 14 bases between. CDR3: CASSLVRGFRGYTF. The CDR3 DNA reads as TGTGCCAGCAGCTTAGTTAGGGGCTTTCGAGGCTACACCTTC.

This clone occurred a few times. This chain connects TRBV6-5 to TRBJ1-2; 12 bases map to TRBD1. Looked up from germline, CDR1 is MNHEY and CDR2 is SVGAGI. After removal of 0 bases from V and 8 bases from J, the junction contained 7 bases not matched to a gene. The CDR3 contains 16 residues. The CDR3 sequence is CASSYSGTGGGGGYTF. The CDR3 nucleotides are TGTGCCAGCAGTTACTCAGGGACAGGGGGCGGCGGAGGCTACACCTTC.

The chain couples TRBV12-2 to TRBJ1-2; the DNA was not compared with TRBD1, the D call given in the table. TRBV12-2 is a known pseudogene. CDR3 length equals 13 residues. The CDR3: CASRRGQDYGYTF. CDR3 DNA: TGTGCAAGTCGCCGGGGACAGGACTATGGCTACACCTTC.

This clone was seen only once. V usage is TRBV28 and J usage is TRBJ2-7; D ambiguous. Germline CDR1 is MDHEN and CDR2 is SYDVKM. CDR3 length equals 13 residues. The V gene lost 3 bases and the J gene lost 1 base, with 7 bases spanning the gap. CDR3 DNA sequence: TGTGCCAGCAGTTTTCGTGTTTCCTACGAGCAGTACTTC. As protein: CASSFRVSYEQYF.

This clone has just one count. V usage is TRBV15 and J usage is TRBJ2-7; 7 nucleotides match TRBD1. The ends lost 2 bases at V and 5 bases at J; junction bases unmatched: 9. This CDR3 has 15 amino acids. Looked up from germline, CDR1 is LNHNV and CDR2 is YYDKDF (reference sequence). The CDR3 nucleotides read TGTGCCACCAGCAGACAGGGGGACCCCGGGGACGAGCAGTACTTC. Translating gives CATSRQGDPGDEQYF.

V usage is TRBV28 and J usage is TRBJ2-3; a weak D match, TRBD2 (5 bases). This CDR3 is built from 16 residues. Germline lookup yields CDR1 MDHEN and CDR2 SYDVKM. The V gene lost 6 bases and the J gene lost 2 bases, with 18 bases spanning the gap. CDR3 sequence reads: CASSPLDASSTDTQYF. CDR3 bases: TGTGCCAGCAGCCCCCTGGATGCTAGCTCCACAGATACGCAGTATTTT.